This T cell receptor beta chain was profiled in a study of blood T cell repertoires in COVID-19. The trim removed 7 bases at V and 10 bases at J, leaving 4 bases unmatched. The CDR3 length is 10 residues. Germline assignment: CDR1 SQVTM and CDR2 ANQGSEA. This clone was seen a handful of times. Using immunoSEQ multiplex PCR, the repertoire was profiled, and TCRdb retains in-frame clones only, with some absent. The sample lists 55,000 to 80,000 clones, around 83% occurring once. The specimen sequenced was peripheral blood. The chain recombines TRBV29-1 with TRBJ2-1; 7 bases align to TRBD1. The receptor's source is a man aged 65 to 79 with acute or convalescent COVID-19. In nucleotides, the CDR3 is TGCAGCGGGGGACAGACCGAGCAGTTCTTC. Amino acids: CSGGQTEQFF.